The 30 T cell receptor beta chains in this list originate from one sample, sequenced in a study of shared clonotypes between healthy human individuals. Repertoires were generated with immunoSEQ multiplex PCR, while TCRdb's copy carries only in-frame clones and drops some. The sample has over 1.4 million clones, 95% to 97% seen once. Sequenced sample: naive CD4+ T cells sorted from blood. Subset of the sample: CD45RA+ positively selected. The receptors here all came from a man aged 25 to 45 in good health.

The chain has TRBV5-1 and TRBJ2-7; D may be TRBD2 (6 bases). The germline V gene has CDR1 SGHRS and CDR2 YFSETQ. V was clipped by 0 bases and J by 1 base, with 14 bases between them. This CDR3 has 16 residues. DNA for the CDR3: TGCGCCAGCAGCTTGGAGGCGGGATACTCTTCCTACGAGCAGTACTTC. Translated, it gives CASSLEAGYSSYEQYF.

This clone was detected once. The chain is built from TRBV12-5 and TRBJ1-2; D is unclear. V was trimmed by 2 bases and J by 2 bases, leaving 9 bases between them. The CDR3 extends over 14 amino acids. Germline values: CDR1 LGHNT, CDR2 FRNRAP. The CDR3 region has the DNA TGTGCTAGTGGTTTGACGGGAGAAAACTATGGCTACACCTTC. It codes for CASGLTGENYGYTF.

This chain joins TRBV2 and TRBJ1-5, with TRBD1 identical over 7 bases. V trimming: 3 bases; J trimming: 6 bases; junction bases outside the gene matches: 11. The CDR3 is 16 amino acids. Per the germline V gene, CDR1 is SNHLY and CDR2 is FYNNEI. CDR3 sequence: CASSEAGQVFIQPQHF. CDR3 DNA: TGTGCCAGCAGTGAGGCCGGACAGGTGTTCATTCAGCCCCAGCATTTT.

The chain recombines TRBV7-2 with TRBJ2-5; 10 bases fit TRBD1. The CDR3 is 14 amino acids. The germline V gene has CDR1 SGHTA and CDR2 FQGNSA. V was pared by 5 bases and J by 9 bases, with 9 bases of the junction left unmatched. CDR3 coding DNA: TGTGCCAGCAGCCGGGACAGGGGAGGGGGGCCCCAGTACTTC. Residues: CASSRDRGGGPQYF.

The rearrangement links TRBV5-5 to TRBJ2-7; the match to TRBD1 covers 12 bases. Losses at the gene ends were 2 bases for V and 4 bases for J; bases not matched to a gene: 4. Germline values: CDR1 SGHKS, CDR2 YYEKEE (reference sequence). The CDR3 is 15 amino acids. The CDR3 nucleotides read TGTGCCAGCAGCTTAAGGGACAGGGGGCTATACGAGCAGTACTTC. It translates to CASSLRDRGLYEQYF.

V is TRBV11-2 and J is TRBJ2-7; TRBD1 agrees at 8 bases. CDR1 is SGHAT, CDR2 FQNNGV, per germline. The CDR3 is 17 residues long. V lost 2 bases to trimming and J lost 7 bases; unmatched junction nucleotides: 16. The CDR3 DNA reads TGTGCCAGCAGCTTAAGGGTGCAGGGGGCGTCGTTGGGGGAGCAGTACTTC. This codes for CASSLRVQGASLGEQYF.

The V gene is TRBV2, the J gene TRBJ2-7; D possibly corresponds to TRBD2 (6 bases). V lost 4 bases and J 0 bases, leaving 13 bases between the germline ends. CDR1 SNHLY and CDR2 FYNNEI come from the germline V gene. The length of the CDR3 is 15 residues. CDR3 sequence (DNA): TGTGCCAGCAGTGTATCACGGGGGATCTCCTACGAGCAGTACTTC. Translation gives CASSVSRGISYEQYF.

This clone was seen just once. V usage is TRBV29-1 and J usage is TRBJ2-2; D is uncertain. The CDR3 is 11 amino acids. Trimming took 3 bases from V and 6 from J, leaving 5 bases between them. Germline CDR1 is SQVTM and CDR2 is ANQGSEA. CDR3 protein: CSVDIAGELFF. CDR3 bases: TGCAGCGTTGATATCGCCGGGGAGCTGTTTTTT.

The rearrangement joins TRBV21-1 to TRBJ1-4. TRBV21-1 is termed a pseudogene. The CDR3 contains 17 residues. The CDR3 DNA is TGTGCCAGCAGCACAGGTGGGACTATTGAACTTAATGAAAAACTGTTTTTT. Protein: CASSTGGTIELNEKLFF.

The chain combines TRBV5-4 with TRBJ2-5; 7 bases are a match to TRBD2. The CDR3 runs 17 residues. V lost 0 bases, J lost 4 bases, and 12 bases stayed unmatched. The V gene's germline CDR1 is SGHNT and CDR2 YYREEE (reference sequence). The CDR3 sequence is CASSLVGTTPTRETQYF. In DNA, the CDR3 is TGTGCCAGCAGCTTGGTAGGGACTACACCGACCCGAGAGACCCAGTACTTC.

The chain is built from TRBV6-1 and TRBJ2-3; 7 nucleotides agree with TRBD1. Looked up from germline, CDR1 is MNHNS and CDR2 is SASEGT. CDR3 length: 15 residues. J gave up 3 bases and V 2 bases, and 5 bases lay outside the gene matches. The CDR3 DNA is TGTGCCAGCAGTGAACAGACAGGGAAAACAGATACGCAGTATTTT. This encodes CASSEQTGKTDTQYF.

V usage is TRBV28 and J usage is TRBJ2-7; 7 bases fit TRBD2. CDR1 is MDHEN, CDR2 SYDVKM, per germline. V shed 4 bases and J 3 bases; nucleotides not matched to a gene: 18. The CDR3 totals 18 residues. CDR3 loop: CASSSPSGATGGGYEQYF. The CDR3 DNA is TGTGCCAGCAGTTCTCCCAGTGGCGCTACGGGAGGCGGCTACGAGCAGTACTTC.

The gene calls are TRBV28 and TRBJ1-3, with D maybe TRBD1 (6 bases). Germline V gene lookup returns CDR1 MDHEN and CDR2 SYDVKM. The CDR3 contains 15 residues. Trimming shortened V by 8 bases and J by 0 bases, and 14 bases separated the two germline ends. The CDR3 loop is CASGLQGGSGNTIYF. The CDR3, as DNA: TGTGCCAGCGGCTTACAGGGTGGCTCTGGAAACACCATATATTTT.

This chain connects TRBV19 to TRBJ1-1; D perhaps matches TRBD1 (5 bases). Germline V lookup: CDR1 LNHDA, CDR2 SQIVND (reference sequence). Trimming left V 7 bases short and J 6 bases short, with 15 bases between. This CDR3 has 13 residues. CDR3 DNA: TGTGCCAGTAAGGGGAGGGCGAGGGCTGAAGCTTTCTTT. Residues: CASKGRARAEAFF.

This clone was detected only once. The chain employs TRBV4-1 and TRBJ2-7; 8 bases map to TRBD2. CDR1 and CDR2 (germline): MGHRA, YSYEKL. V trimming: 0 bases; J trimming: 7 bases; junction bases outside the gene matches: 11. The CDR3 totals 16 residues. For the CDR3, the DNA is TGCGCCAGCAGCCAAGAGGTGGTAGCGGGACTGGGAGAGCAGTACTTC. Translating it yields CASSQEVVAGLGEQYF.

The chain is built from TRBV10-3 and TRBJ1-4; no clear D. CDR1 is ENHRY and CDR2 is SYGVKD in the germline V gene. Trimming took off 2 bases at V and 4 bases at J, with 11 bases between the two ends. The length of the CDR3 is 15 residues. The CDR3 region has the DNA TGTGCCATCAGTGAGCTCGAAGGAGATAATGAAAAACTGTTTTTT. Translation: CAISELEGDNEKLFF.

This clone was seen only a few times. The gene calls are TRBV25-1 and TRBJ1-2, with TRBD1 as a possible D gene (5 bases). The CDR3 extends over 15 amino acids. Trimming took 4 bases from V and 7 from J, leaving 19 bases between them. From germline, CDR1 is MGHDK and CDR2 SYGVNS. The CDR3 nucleotides are TGTGCCAGCAGTGTACCGGGGCCCGGGATGGGTGGCTACACCTTC. Translating it yields CASSVPGPGMGGYTF.

This clone was recorded once. This specimen includes other DNA sequences encoding the same CDR3. V and J are TRBV30 and TRBJ2-7, with no clear D. Trimming shortened V by 0 bases and J by 1 base, and 7 bases separated the two germline ends. Germline V gene lookup returns CDR1 GTSNPN and CDR2 SVGIG (reference sequence). CDR3 length: 13 residues. CDR3 sequence: CAWSVGLSYEQYF. The CDR3 bases are TGTGCCTGGAGTGTTGGGTTGTCCTACGAGCAGTACTTC.

This clone was seen more than once but under ten times. V is TRBV7-2 and J is TRBJ1-2; D is unresolved. CDR1 is SGHTA and CDR2 is FQGNSA in the germline V gene. The CDR3 totals 16 residues. Trimming removed 5 bases at V and 2 bases at J, with 18 bases between. CDR3 coding DNA: TGTGCCAGCAGCCTATACCAGAGGACGGTGAACTATGGCTACACCTTC. It encodes CASSLYQRTVNYGYTF. The full variable domain, in which reference TRBV7-2 and TRBJ1-2 provide the parts outside the CDR3, is GAGVSQSPSNKVTEKGKDVELRCDPISGHTALYWYRQSLGQGLEFLIYFQGNSAPDKSGLPSDRFSAERTGGSVSTLTIQRTQQEDSAVYLCASSLYQRTVNYGYTFGSGTRLTVV.

The V and J genes are TRBV15 and TRBJ1-2; TRBD1 agrees at 7 bases. CDR1 and CDR2 from the germline V gene are LNHNV and YYDKDF (reference sequence). The CDR3 runs to 16 residues. Germline trimming cut 8 bases from V and 7 bases from J; bases unmatched to any gene: 19. The CDR3, as DNA: TGTGCCACCCATTCCCGGCCTACAGGGGTAGAGGGTGGCTACACCTTC. It yields the protein CATHSRPTGVEGGYTF.

This clone was recorded once. This sequence joins TRBV7-8 and TRBJ2-1, with TRBD1 matching 9 bases. Germline lookup yields CDR1 SGHVS and CDR2 FQNEAQ. This CDR3 is built from 14 residues. Trimming at V came to 5 bases and at J to 5 bases, leaving 4 bases not matched to a gene. As DNA, the CDR3 is TGTGCCAGCAGCAGGGACAGGGTCAACAATGAGCAGTTCTTC. Residues: CASSRDRVNNEQFF.

This clone has just one count. The genes are TRBV5-1 and TRBJ1-1, with TRBD1 matching over 8 bases. Germline CDR1 and CDR2: SGHRS and YFSETQ. The CDR3 consists of 13 residues. The junction had 2 bases not matched to a gene; V was cut back by 2 bases and J by 5 bases. Here the CDR3 reads CASSFGDRTEAFF. The CDR3 bases are TGCGCCAGCAGCTTTGGGGACAGGACTGAAGCTTTCTTT.

J is TRBJ2-3 and V is TRBV4-3; 10 nucleotides agree with TRBD1. Germline V lookup: CDR1 LGHNA, CDR2 YSLEER. J gave up 3 bases and V 2 bases, and 14 bases lay outside the gene matches. CDR3 size: 19 residues. For the CDR3, the DNA is TGCGCCAGCAGCCAAAGGAAGGTCCCGGGACAGGGGAAGACAGATACGCAGTATTTT. Protein: CASSQRKVPGQGKTDTQYF.

The CDR3 region is CASSFPRGGGALVETQYF. The CDR3 DNA is TGTGCCAGCAGTTTCCCAAGGGGCGGGGGCGCTCTGGTAGAGACCCAGTACTTC. The genes are TRBV28 and TRBJ2-5; D is perhaps TRBD2 (7 bases). Germline V CDR1 and CDR2: MDHEN, SYDVKM. Trimming removed 3 bases from V and 4 bases from J, with 24 bases in between. The CDR3 is 18 residues long.

CDR3 DNA sequence: TGCGCCAGCAAGGCCACAGCTCGCTGGGAGCAGTACTTC. It is translated as CASKATARWEQYF. The V and J genes are TRBV4-3 and TRBJ2-7; D gene ambiguous. Deletions cut 7 bases from V and 7 bases from J, with 17 bases between. CDR3 length: 13 amino acids. The germline CDR1 and CDR2 sequences are LGHNA and YSLEER.

The chain uses TRBV7-7 and TRBJ2-7, with D perhaps being TRBD1 or TRBD2 (5 bases each). The CDR3 has 14 residues. The V end was cut by 1 base, the J end by 2 bases, with 9 bases between. Per germline, CDR1 SSHAT and CDR2 FNYEAQ (reference sequence). This chain's CDR3 is CASSLDTGPYEQYF. The CDR3 nucleotides are TGTGCCAGCAGCTTAGATACGGGACCCTACGAGCAGTACTTC.

This rearrangement joins TRBV11-3 to TRBJ2-2; D unresolved. The CDR3 runs 16 residues. CDR1 SGHNT and CDR2 YENEEA come from the germline V gene. With 0 bases removed from V and 7 bases from J, the gap between germline ends came to 15 bases. This CDR3 reads CASSLDGSVGNGELFF. In DNA form, the CDR3 reads TGTGCCAGCAGCTTAGACGGATCGGTTGGCAACGGGGAGCTGTTTTTT.

The chain has TRBV28 and TRBJ2-7, with a weak D call TRBD1 (5 bases). CDR1 is MDHEN and CDR2 is SYDVKM in the germline V gene. The germline V and J ends were trimmed by 5 bases and 4 bases, with 18 bases remaining between them. The CDR3 covers 15 residues. CDR3 residues: CASSVDSARGYEQYF. In DNA form, the CDR3 reads TGTGCCAGCAGTGTAGACAGTGCAAGGGGATACGAGCAGTACTTC.

As concerns this clone: This sample includes further DNA sequences coding for the same CDR3. The rearrangement uses TRBV28 and TRBJ2-7, with 7 bases identical to TRBD2. V was clipped by 4 bases and J by 0 bases; unmatched bases: 3. Looked up from germline, CDR1 is MDHEN and CDR2 is SYDVKM. This CDR3 comprises 14 residues. CDR3 in DNA: TGTGCCAGCAGTTCAGCGGGGCCCTCCTACGAGCAGTACTTC. Translated, it gives CASSSAGPSYEQYF.

The CDR3 bases are TGTGCCAGCAGCAAGGACAGGGGGGGAAACACCATATATTTT. As protein: CASSKDRGGNTIYF. The chain has TRBV6-5 and TRBJ1-3; 10 bases line up with TRBD1. The junction had 3 bases not matched to a gene; V was cut back by 6 bases and J by 4 bases. The CDR3 is 14 amino acids. Germline CDR1 is MNHEY and CDR2 is SVGAGI.